This is a list of T cell receptor beta chains from one sample in a study of T-cell reconstitution after alpha-beta-depleted transplantation in children. TCRdb called the PCR reads again in MiXCR, with one record for every CDR3 protein. The table has a few hundred thousand distinct CDR3 sequences, 15% to 20% seen once. Sample: PBMCs from the stem cell graft donor, taken from the stem cell graft. All receptors come from a human donor who donated a stem cell graft to a child with acute lymphoblastic leukemia. CDR3s include the opening cysteine and the closing phenylalanine or tryptophan. The order of the fields is V gene, J gene, D gene, clone size, CDR3 protein, CDR3 DNA. The D gene is left open where the match is weak. Clone size appears in some rows only: once, few, many, or a class for an expanded clone.

TRBV6-1	TRBJ2-5	NA	few	CASSPSIRGLQETQYF	TGTGCCAGCAGTCCCAGTATACGTGGATTACAAGAGACCCAGTACTTC
TRBV15	TRBJ1-1	NA	NA	CATSRDKRRPGGTEAFF	TGTGCCACCAGCAGAGATAAAAGAAGGCCAGGTGGCACTGAAGCTTTCTTT
TRBV7-9	TRBJ2-2	TRBD2	once	CASSDGRGGGELFF	TGTGCCAGCAGCGACGGACGCGGGGGCGGGGAGCTGTTTTTT
TRBV7-8	TRBJ2-4	TRBD2	NA	CASNSAIAGEAKNIQYF	TGTGCCAGCAACTCCGCCATAGCGGGAGAGGCCAAAAACATTCAGTACTTC
TRBV27	TRBJ2-6	TRBD2	few	CASSPLAGVSGANVLTF	TGTGCCAGCAGTCCACTAGCGGGGGTCTCTGGGGCCAACGTCCTGACTTTC
TRBV29-1	TRBJ2-1	NA	NA	CSVEAGSSREQFF	TGCAGCGTTGAAGCAGGCAGCTCACGGGAGCAGTTCTTC
TRBV5-1	TRBJ2-7	TRBD1	NA	CASASGQPYEQYF	TGCGCCAGCGCCTCGGGACAGCCATACGAGCAGTACTTC
TRBV7-8	TRBJ2-3	NA	NA	CASSLIWTGDTQYF	TGTGCCAGCAGCCTGATTTGGACGGGAGATACGCAGTATTTT
TRBV6-5	TRBJ1-5	NA	NA	CASSYDHRGESLDQPQHF	TGTGCCAGCAGTTACGATCATAGGGGTGAAAGTTTGGATCAGCCCCAGCATTTT
TRBV7-9	TRBJ2-7	NA	NA	CASSLNRMGEQYF	TGTGCCAGCAGCTTAAATAGGATGGGAGAGCAGTACTTC
TRBV5-1	TRBJ1-1	NA	NA	CASRLPGAAEAFF	TGCGCCAGCAGGCTCCCCGGGGCGGCTGAAGCTTTCTTT
TRBV5-1	TRBJ2-7	NA	NA	CASSLELARTTYEQYF	TGCGCCAGCAGCTTGGAGTTGGCCAGAACTACCTACGAGCAGTACTTC
TRBV12-3/TRBV12-4	TRBJ1-1	NA	NA	CASSFVEPEAFF	TGTGCCAGCAGTTTTGTGGAGCCTGAAGCTTTCTTT
TRBV20-1	TRBJ2-1	NA	NA	CSASFTYNEQFF	TGCAGTGCTAGCTTCACCTACAATGAGCAGTTCTTC
TRBV29-1	TRBJ1-1	NA	many	CSVEDGYTEAFF	TGCAGCGTTGAGGACGGATACACTGAAGCTTTCTTT
TRBV7-9	TRBJ2-1	TRBD2	few	CASSLSPLREAEQFF	TGTGCCAGCAGCTTATCCCCCCTTCGGGAGGCTGAGCAGTTCTTC
TRBV6-1	TRBJ2-7	TRBD1	few	CASTYAGDRSYEQYF	TGTGCCAGCACCTACGCCGGGGACAGGTCCTACGAGCAGTACTTC
TRBV6-1	TRBJ1-5	TRBD1	NA	CATRTGAYQPQHF	TGTGCCACCAGGACAGGGGCTTATCAGCCCCAGCATTTT
TRBV5-1	TRBJ2-1	TRBD2	few	CASRGLAGKGEQFF	TGCGCCAGCAGGGGACTAGCGGGAAAGGGAGAGCAGTTCTTC
TRBV5-1	TRBJ2-1	NA	few	CASSHQEYNEQFF	TGCGCCAGCAGCCATCAGGAGTACAATGAGCAGTTCTTC
TRBV25-1	TRBJ2-1	NA	NA	CASSDWGRSSYNEQFF	TGTGCCAGCAGTGATTGGGGGCGCAGCTCCTACAATGAGCAGTTCTTC
TRBV20-1	TRBJ2-1	NA	NA	CSAQTRNFPGSNEQFF	TGCAGTGCCCAGACACGGAACTTCCCGGGGTCCAATGAGCAGTTCTTC
TRBV5-4	TRBJ1-2	NA	NA	CASSFKNAGYTF	TGTGCCAGCAGCTTCAAGAACGCTGGCTACACCTTC
TRBV7-2	TRBJ1-6	TRBD1	few	CASSQRRGTANSPLHF	TGTGCCAGCAGCCAACGAAGGGGGACAGCTAATTCACCCCTCCACTTT
TRBV19	TRBJ1-2	NA	few	CASKKTGPDGYTF	TGTGCCAGTAAGAAGACAGGCCCCGATGGCTACACCTTC
TRBV27	TRBJ1-1	NA	NA	CASSKRGSNTEAFF	TGTGCCAGCAGTAAGAGGGGATCGAACACTGAAGCTTTCTTT
TRBV20-1	TRBJ1-5	TRBD1	few	CSASYPGQGQMGYQPQHF	TGCAGTGCTTCTTACCCGGGACAGGGGCAGATGGGATATCAGCCCCAGCATTTT
TRBV29-1	TRBJ1-1	NA	NA	CSVVEGGQSNTEAFF	TGCAGCGTTGTCGAGGGTGGGCAGTCTAACACTGAAGCTTTCTTT
TRBV5-1	TRBJ1-3	TRBD1	NA	CASTLWTGLSDTIYF	TGCGCCAGCACCCTGTGGACAGGGTTGAGTGACACCATATATTTT
TRBV7-9	TRBJ1-2	NA	NA	CASSSAGTAYGYTF	TGTGCCAGCAGCTCGGCCGGGACGGCCTATGGCTACACCTTC
TRBV20-1	TRBJ1-5	NA	NA	CSARPPGMNNQPQHF	TGCAGTGCGAGACCCCCAGGGATGAACAATCAGCCCCAGCATTTT
TRBV7-9	TRBJ1-3	NA	NA	CASSLTLTPSGNTIYF	TGTGCCAGCAGCTTAACTCTCACGCCATCTGGAAACACCATATATTTT
TRBV6-1	TRBJ2-5	NA	NA	CASSEASFWREKETQYF	TGTGCCAGCAGTGAAGCGTCATTCTGGCGGGAAAAGGAGACCCAGTACTTC
TRBV5-8	TRBJ1-1	NA	NA	CASSATRITRTEAFF	TGTGCCAGCAGCGCCACAAGGATAACAAGGACTGAAGCTTTCTTT
TRBV3-1	TRBJ2-1	NA	few	CASSQDRPRPGQFF	TGTGCCAGCAGCCAAGATAGACCCAGGCCAGGGCAGTTCTTC
TRBV5-1	TRBJ2-5	TRBD2	few	CASSYQREQETQYF	TGCGCCAGCAGCTACCAGCGGGAGCAAGAGACCCAGTACTTC
TRBV10-1	TRBJ2-3	TRBD2	NA	CASESDGGSADTQYF	TGCGCCAGTGAGTCGGATGGCGGGAGCGCAGATACGCAGTATTTT
TRBV19	TRBJ2-4	NA	few	CASDLGDTNERAKNIQYF	TGTGCCAGTGACCTAGGGGACACAAACGAAAGAGCCAAAAACATTCAGTACTTC
TRBV5-5	TRBJ1-1	NA	NA	CASSLAMGNTEAFF	TGTGCCAGCAGCTTGGCCATGGGGAACACTGAAGCTTTCTTT
TRBV6-5	TRBJ2-5	NA	few	CASSYSSGWGTQYF	TGTGCCAGCAGTTACTCTAGCGGCTGGGGGACCCAGTACTTC
TRBV6-8	TRBJ2-2	NA	few	CASSFDGVGVGNTGELFF	TGTGCCAGCAGTTTCGATGGTGTCGGAGTGGGCAACACCGGGGAGCTGTTTTTT
TRBV12-3/TRBV12-4	TRBJ2-4	TRBD2	once	CASSLRLAGGRNIQYF	TGTGCCAGCAGTCTCCGACTAGCGGGAGGTAGGAACATTCAGTACTTC
TRBV5-4	TRBJ2-2	TRBD2	NA	CASSFGAGAGGELFF	TGTGCCAGCAGCTTCGGAGCGGGAGCAGGCGGGGAGCTGTTTTTT
TRBV27	TRBJ2-2	NA	NA	CASRPQGNGELFF	TGTGCCAGCAGACCGCAGGGGAACGGGGAGCTGTTTTTT
TRBV5-1	TRBJ2-1	TRBD2	few	CASSLDLLAGGGNEQFF	TGCGCCAGCAGCTTGGATCTCTTAGCGGGAGGAGGTAATGAGCAGTTCTTC
TRBV20-1	TRBJ1-6	NA	few	CSAPVTGGSPLHF	TGCAGTGCCCCCGTGACCGGAGGTTCACCCCTCCACTTT
TRBV20-1	TRBJ2-7	NA	few	CGTPGPAPYEQYF	TGCGGTACACCGGGACCTGCCCCCTACGAGCAGTACTTC
TRBV6-4	TRBJ2-7	TRBD2	few	CASSKSSGEYEQYF	TGTGCCAGCAGTAAGTCTAGCGGGGAATACGAGCAGTACTTC
TRBV3-1	TRBJ2-7	TRBD1	few	CASSQERTGIIEQYF	TGTGCCAGCAGCCAAGAACGGACAGGGATCATCGAGCAGTACTTC
TRBV29-1	TRBJ2-3	NA	NA	CSVPEGDLLF	TGCAGCGTGCCCGAGGGGGATCTTCTTTTT
TRBV2	TRBJ2-3	NA	NA	CASSKGVTDTQYF	TGTGCCAGCAGTAAGGGGGTAACAGATACGCAGTATTTT
TRBV6-1	TRBJ2-7	NA	few	CASSRSDLSEQYF	TGTGCCAGCAGCCGTAGTGACCTCTCCGAGCAGTACTTC
TRBV27	TRBJ1-5	NA	few	CASSRDRLGQPQHF	TGTGCCAGCAGTCGTGACAGGTTGGGCCAGCCCCAGCATTTT
TRBV12-3/TRBV12-4	TRBJ2-2	NA	few	CASSLPGPGELFF	TGTGCCAGCAGTTTACCAGGGCCCGGGGAGCTGTTTTTT
TRBV29-1	TRBJ1-2	TRBD1	NA	CSVGQGVDGYTF	TGCAGCGTGGGGCAGGGGGTAGATGGCTACACCTTC
TRBV4-1	TRBJ2-7	NA	few	CASSQDQNYEQYF	TGCGCCAGCAGCCAAGATCAAAACTACGAGCAGTACTTC